These T cell receptor beta chains were read from a single sample in a study of cytomegalovirus exposure and HLA in healthy donors. Only in-frame clones appear in the TCRdb table, and some are missing; sequencing was by immunoSEQ multiplex PCR. The sample lists approximately 80,000 clones, about 81% occurring once. Input material: PBMCs. The receptors stem from a man aged 55 to 69 in good health and CMV-seronegative. CDR3s include the opening cysteine and the closing phenylalanine or tryptophan. The order of the fields is J gene, D gene, clone size, V gene, CDR3 protein, CDR3 DNA. The D gene is left open where the match is weak. A row's size may be missing; if present it is once, few, many or a size class.

>TRBJ2-5|.|once|TRBV7-4
CASRQDLKETQYF
TGTGCCAGCAGGCAGGATTTAAAAGAGACCCAGTACTTC
>TRBJ2-2|TRBD2|.|TRBV7-3
CASSFASGGTGELFF
TGTGCCAGCAGCTTCGCTAGCGGGGGGACCGGGGAGCTGTTTTTT
>TRBJ1-5|.|.|TRBV10-1
CASHSQGTERSNQPQHF
TGCGCCAGCCACTCCCAGGGGACCGAACGGAGCAATCAGCCCCAGCATTTT
>TRBJ1-5|.|.|TRBV19
CASTPRTANQPQHF
TGTGCCAGTACCCCCCGGACAGCGAATCAGCCCCAGCATTTT
>TRBJ2-7|.|.|TRBV4-1
CASSQDRLEIYEQYF
TGCGCCAGCAGCCAAGACCGGCTGGAGATCTACGAGCAGTACTTC
>TRBJ1-1|.|.|TRBV23-1
CASSLQFKQLEAFF
TGCGCCAGCAGTCTACAATTCAAACAGCTTGAAGCTTTCTTT
>TRBJ2-3|TRBD2|.|TRBV9
CASSGGYTDTQYF
TGTGCCTCCTCGGGGGGATACACAGATACGCAGTATTTT
>TRBJ1-1|TRBD1|.|TRBV18
CASSPSNRGMNTEAFF
TGTGCCAGCTCACCAAGTAACAGGGGAATGAACACTGAAGCTTTCTTT
>TRBJ2-1|.|.|TRBV7-2
CASSQTSSYNEQFF
TGTGCCAGCAGCCAAACGTCCAGCTACAATGAGCAGTTCTTC
>TRBJ2-1|TRBD2|few|TRBV7-8
CASSLDGGGYDNEQFF
TGTGCCAGCAGCTTAGATGGCGGGGGGTATGACAATGAGCAGTTCTTC
>TRBJ2-7|TRBD2|.|TRBV30
CAWSGGRGGRHEQYF
TGTGCCTGGAGTGGGGGGCGGGGGGGCCGTCACGAGCAGTACTTC
>TRBJ2-3|TRBD1|.|TRBV5-1
CASSSQGAVGTDTQYF
TGCGCCAGCAGCTCACAGGGGGCTGTCGGCACAGATACGCAGTATTTT
>TRBJ1-1|.|.|TRBV6-6
CASSYDRDLAFF
TGTGCCAGCAGTTACGACAGAGATTTAGCTTTCTTT
>TRBJ2-2|.|.|TRBV11-2
CASRGGSRTTGELFF
TGTGCCAGCAGGGGTGGTAGCAGAACCACCGGGGAGCTGTTTTTT
>TRBJ1-1|TRBD1|.|TRBV7-9
CSSSDGTGAPNTEAFF
TGTTCCAGCAGCGACGGGACAGGGGCCCCGAACACTGAAGCTTTCTTT
>TRBJ1-3|.|.|TRBV13
CASSLDSSGNTIYF
TGTGCCAGCAGCTTAGACAGCTCTGGAAACACCATATATTTT
>TRBJ1-6|.|.|TRBV9
CASSVYSNSPLHF
TGTGCCAGCAGCGTATACAGCAATTCACCCCTCCACTTT
>TRBJ2-1|TRBD1|.|TRBV6-1
CASSGGTGYYNEQFF
TGTGCCAGCAGTGGGGGGACAGGGTACTACAATGAGCAGTTCTTC
>TRBJ1-2|.|.|TRBV11-1
CASSLSAGAGYGYTF
TGTGCCAGCAGCCTCTCAGCGGGGGCAGGCTATGGCTACACCTTC
>TRBJ2-2|.|.|TRBV9
CASSVGSIATGELFF
TGTGCCAGCAGCGTTGGCTCCATCGCCACCGGGGAGCTGTTTTTT
>TRBJ2-5|TRBD1|.|TRBV9
CASSQLTGAIETQYF
TGTGCCAGCAGCCAACTCACAGGGGCCATAGAGACCCAGTACTTC
>TRBJ1-4|.|.|TRBV29-1
CSAAGAVDEKLFF
TGCAGCGCGGCGGGGGCTGTGGATGAAAAACTGTTTTTT
>TRBJ1-2|.|.|TRBV4-2
CASSQDLSNLQGYTF
TGTGCCAGCAGCCAAGATTTGTCAAACCTTCAGGGCTACACCTTC
>TRBJ1-4|TRBD1|.|TRBV6-5
CASSDRADEKLFF
TGTGCCAGCAGCGACAGGGCGGATGAAAAACTGTTTTTT
>TRBJ2-7|TRBD1|few|TRBV19
CASSIALGQGAVVQYF
TGTGCCAGTAGTATCGCCCTCGGACAGGGGGCGGTTGTGCAGTACTTC
>TRBJ1-2|TRBD1|once|TRBV7-3
CASSLMGHPGTGETNYGYTF
TGTGCCAGCAGCTTAATGGGGCACCCCGGGACAGGGGAAACTAACTATGGCTACACCTTC
>TRBJ2-2|TRBD1|.|TRBV11-2
CASRQGASTGELFF
TGTGCCAGCAGGCAGGGGGCGAGCACCGGGGAGCTGTTTTTT